Listed here are 8 T cell receptor beta chains from one sample, sequenced in a study of cytomegalovirus exposure and HLA in healthy donors. The PCR ran on 60 Vbeta and 13 Jbeta primers. Repertoires were generated with immunoSEQ multiplex PCR, while TCRdb's copy carries only in-frame clones and drops some. Of approximately 37,000 clones in the sample, about 74% were seen once. Source material: PBMCs. The receptors derive from a man aged 25-40 years in good health and CMV-seronegative.

This clone showed up just once. V gene TRBV5-1 combines with J gene TRBJ2-5; no firm D call. The CDR3 runs 11 residues. Trimming stripped 2 bases from V and 3 bases from J, with 2 bases between. CDR1 is SGHRS and CDR2 is YFSETQ in the germline V gene. This CDR3 reads CASSFKETQYF. CDR3 coding DNA: TGCGCCAGCAGCTTTAAAGAGACCCAGTACTTC. Together with reference TRBV5-1 and TRBJ2-5, the CDR3 gives the full variable domain: KAGVTQTPRYLIKTRGQQVTLSCSPISGHRSVSWYQQTPGQGLQFLFEYFSETQRNKGNFPGRFSGRQFSNSRSEMNVSTLELGDSALYLCASSFKETQYFGPGTRLLVL.

J is TRBJ1-1 and V is TRBV6-6; D is unclear. V lost 6 bases to trimming and J lost 1 base, with 15 bases between them. CDR3 size: 15 residues. Looked up from germline, CDR1 is MNHNY and CDR2 is SVGAGI (reference sequence). CDR3 DNA: TGTGCCAGCAGCCCTCTTAGCCAGCCGAACACTGAAGCTTTCTTT. It yields the protein CASSPLSQPNTEAFF.

The chain carries TRBV7-9 and TRBJ2-7; 10 positions agree with TRBD1. V lost 5 bases and J lost 1; bases outside the gene matches: 11. CDR3 length: 17 residues. Germline CDR1 and CDR2: SEHNR and FQNEAQ (reference sequence). The CDR3 loop is CASSPKRTGGDSYEQYF. For the CDR3, the DNA is TGTGCCAGCAGCCCGAAGAGGACAGGGGGTGATTCCTACGAGCAGTACTTC.

In this sample, this clone turned up a few times. The chain combines TRBV30 with TRBJ1-5; D gene uncertain. Trimming cost V 4 bases and J 6 bases, with 13 bases left between them. CDR3 length equals 13 residues. Germline lookup yields CDR1 GTSNPN and CDR2 SVGIG (reference sequence). CDR3: CAWTKGRFQPQHF. CDR3 nucleotide sequence: TGTGCCTGGACCAAAGGGAGGTTTCAGCCCCAGCATTTT.

The chain couples TRBV27 to TRBJ2-6, with TRBD1 matching 10 bases. Trimming at V came to 5 bases and at J to 4 bases, leaving 11 bases not matched to a gene. The germline V gene has CDR1 MNHEY and CDR2 SMNVEV (reference sequence). This CDR3 region has 18 residues. This chain's CDR3 is CASSMTGGFAPGANVLTF. For the CDR3, the DNA is TGTGCCAGCAGTATGACAGGGGGCTTCGCCCCCGGGGCCAACGTCCTGACTTTC.

The V call is TRBV10-3, the J call TRBJ2-7, with 8 bases lining up with TRBD1. The V and J ends lost 7 bases and 5 bases, in that order; junction bases with no gene match: 7. The CDR3 runs to 13 residues. CDR1 is ENHRY and CDR2 is SYGVKD in the germline V gene. CDR3 coding DNA: TGTGCCATCAACCAGGGGGCTACTAACGAGCAGTACTTC. This sequence encodes CAINQGATNEQYF.

This clone was counted between two and nine times. CDR3 coding DNA: TGTGCCAGCAGTTCCAGGACTAGCGGGAGGAGAGAGACCCAGTACTTC. It encodes CASSSRTSGRRETQYF. The J gene is TRBJ2-5, the V gene TRBV27, with 14 bases lining up with TRBD2. The CDR3 contains 16 residues. In germline, CDR1 is MNHEY, CDR2 SMNVEV (reference sequence). Trimming cost V 4 bases and J 4 bases; bases outside gene matches: 5.

The CDR3 DNA follows: TGTGCCAGCGGGGGGGCACAGGGCCATATCTATGGCTACACCTTC. Residues: CASGGAQGHIYGYTF. This chain uses TRBV2 with TRBJ1-2; a weak D match, TRBD1 (6 bases). V shed 8 bases and J shed 4 bases, with 20 bases lying between them. In germline, CDR1 is SNHLY, CDR2 FYNNEI. The CDR3 has 15 amino acids. Supplemented by reference TRBV2 and TRBJ1-2, the full variable domain reads EPEVTQTPSHQVTQMGQEVILRCVPISNHLYFYWYRQILGQKVEFLVSFYNNEISEKSEIFDDQFSVERPDGSNFTLKIRSTKLEDSAMYFCASGGAQGHIYGYTFGSGTRLTVV.